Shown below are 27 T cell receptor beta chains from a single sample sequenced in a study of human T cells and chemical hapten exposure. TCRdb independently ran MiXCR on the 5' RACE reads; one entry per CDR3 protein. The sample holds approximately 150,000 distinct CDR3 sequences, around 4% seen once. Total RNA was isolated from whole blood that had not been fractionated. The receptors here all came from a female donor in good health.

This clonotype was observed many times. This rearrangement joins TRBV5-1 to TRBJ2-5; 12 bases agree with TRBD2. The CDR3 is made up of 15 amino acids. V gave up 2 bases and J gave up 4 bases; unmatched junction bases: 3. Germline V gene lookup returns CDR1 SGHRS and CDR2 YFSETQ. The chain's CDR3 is CASSFGLAGLETQYF. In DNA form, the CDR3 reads TGCGCCAGCAGCTTCGGACTAGCGGGGTTAGAGACCCAGTACTTC.

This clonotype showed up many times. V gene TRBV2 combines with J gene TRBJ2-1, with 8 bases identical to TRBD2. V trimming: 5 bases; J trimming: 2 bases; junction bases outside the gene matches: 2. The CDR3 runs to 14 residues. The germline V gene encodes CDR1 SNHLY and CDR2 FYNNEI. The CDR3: CASSRRGAYNEQFF. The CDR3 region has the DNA TGTGCCAGCAGTCGGCGGGGGGCCTACAATGAGCAGTTCTTC.

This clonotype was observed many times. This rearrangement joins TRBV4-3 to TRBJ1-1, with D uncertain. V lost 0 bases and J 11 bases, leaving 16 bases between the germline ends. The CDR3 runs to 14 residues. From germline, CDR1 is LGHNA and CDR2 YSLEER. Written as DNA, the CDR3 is TGCGCCAGCAGCCAAGATCGAGGTTTGCGAATGGCTTTCTTT. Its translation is CASSQDRGLRMAFF.

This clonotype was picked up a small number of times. The DNA of the CDR3 is TGCGCCAGCAGCCATCGACAGGGAAACTACGAGCAGTACTTC. Residues: CASSHRQGNYEQYF. The V and J genes are TRBV4-1 and TRBJ2-7; TRBD1 matches at 7 bases. Germline CDR1 reads MGHRA; CDR2 reads YSYEKL. The CDR3 length is 14 residues. The J segment lost 3 bases and the V segment lost 3 bases, leaving 5 bases of the junction unmatched.

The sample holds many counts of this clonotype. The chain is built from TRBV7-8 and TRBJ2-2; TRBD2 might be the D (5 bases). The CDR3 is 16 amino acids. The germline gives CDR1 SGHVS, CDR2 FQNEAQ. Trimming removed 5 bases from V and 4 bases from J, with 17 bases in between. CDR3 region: CASSIATMAGTGELFF. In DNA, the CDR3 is TGTGCCAGCAGCATCGCTACTATGGCGGGCACCGGGGAGCTGTTTTTT.

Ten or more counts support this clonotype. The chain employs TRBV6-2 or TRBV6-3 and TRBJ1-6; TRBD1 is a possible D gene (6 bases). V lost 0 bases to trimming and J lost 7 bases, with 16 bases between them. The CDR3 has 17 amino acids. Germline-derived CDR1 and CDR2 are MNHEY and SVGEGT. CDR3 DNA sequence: TGTGCCAGCAGTTACTCGAGAGGGACACGGTCGAATTCACCCCTCCACTTT. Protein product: CASSYSRGTRSNSPLHF.

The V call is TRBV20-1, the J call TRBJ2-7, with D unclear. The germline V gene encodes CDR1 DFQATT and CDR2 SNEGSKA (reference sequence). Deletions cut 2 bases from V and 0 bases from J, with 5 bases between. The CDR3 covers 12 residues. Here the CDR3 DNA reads TGCAGTGCTAGACAGGCCTCCTACGAGCAGTACTTC. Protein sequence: CSARQASYEQYF.

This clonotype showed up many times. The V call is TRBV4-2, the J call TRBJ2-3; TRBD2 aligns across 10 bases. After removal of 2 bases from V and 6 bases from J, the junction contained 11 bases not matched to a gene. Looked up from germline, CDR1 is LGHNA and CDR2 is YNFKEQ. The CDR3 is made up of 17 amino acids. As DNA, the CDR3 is TGTGCCAGCAGCCAATGGGTTAGCGGGGGGCCCGGGGATACGCAGTATTTT. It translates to CASSQWVSGGPGDTQYF.

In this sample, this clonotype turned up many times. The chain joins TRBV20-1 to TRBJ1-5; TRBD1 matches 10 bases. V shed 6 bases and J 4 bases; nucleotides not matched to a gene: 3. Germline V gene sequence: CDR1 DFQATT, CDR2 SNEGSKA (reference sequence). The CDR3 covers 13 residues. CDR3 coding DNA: TGCAGTGCGCGGACAGGGGGGAATCAGCCCCAGCATTTT. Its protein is CSARTGGNQPQHF.

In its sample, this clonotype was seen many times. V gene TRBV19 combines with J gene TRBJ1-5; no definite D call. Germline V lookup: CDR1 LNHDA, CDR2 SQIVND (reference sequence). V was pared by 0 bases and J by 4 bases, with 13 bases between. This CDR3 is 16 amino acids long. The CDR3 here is CASSIDTGRQNQPQHF. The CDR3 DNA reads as TGTGCCAGTAGTATAGATACGGGAAGGCAAAATCAGCCCCAGCATTTT.

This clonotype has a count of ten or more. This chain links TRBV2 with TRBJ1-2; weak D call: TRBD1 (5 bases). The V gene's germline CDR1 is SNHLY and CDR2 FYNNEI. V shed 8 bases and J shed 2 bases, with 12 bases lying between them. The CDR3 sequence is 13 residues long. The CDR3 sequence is CASDETVNYGYTF. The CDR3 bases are TGTGCCAGCGATGAGACAGTCAACTATGGCTACACCTTC.

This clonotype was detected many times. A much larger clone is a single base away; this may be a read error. CDR3 protein: CASSQDTMTGGYTF. DNA of the CDR3: TGCGCCAGCAGCCAAGATACGATGACTGGGGGCTACACCTTC. The chain carries TRBV4-3 and TRBJ1-2; D is unclear. V lost 0 bases and J lost 8, with 13 bases in between. Per germline, CDR1 LGHNA and CDR2 YSLEER. CDR3 length: 14 amino acids.

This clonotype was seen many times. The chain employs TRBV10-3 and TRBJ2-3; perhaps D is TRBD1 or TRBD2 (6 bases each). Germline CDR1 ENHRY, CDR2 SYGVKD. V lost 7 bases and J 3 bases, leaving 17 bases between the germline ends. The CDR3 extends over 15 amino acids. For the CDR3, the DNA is TGTGCCATCACCGGGGGACAAAGTGAGACAGATACGCAGTATTTT. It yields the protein CAITGGQSETDTQYF.

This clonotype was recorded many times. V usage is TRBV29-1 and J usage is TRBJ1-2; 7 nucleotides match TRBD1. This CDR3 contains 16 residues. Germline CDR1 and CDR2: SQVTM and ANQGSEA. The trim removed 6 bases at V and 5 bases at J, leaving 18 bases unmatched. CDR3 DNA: TGCAGCGTGAGGGGGCAGTTAGGCACTCCGGGATATGGCTACACCTTC. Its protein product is CSVRGQLGTPGYGYTF.

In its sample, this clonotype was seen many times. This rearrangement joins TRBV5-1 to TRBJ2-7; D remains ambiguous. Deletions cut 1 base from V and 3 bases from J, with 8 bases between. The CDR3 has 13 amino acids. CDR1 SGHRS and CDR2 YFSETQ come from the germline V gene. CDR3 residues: CASSLRRLYEQYF. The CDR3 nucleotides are TGCGCCAGCAGCTTGAGACGCCTCTACGAGCAGTACTTC.

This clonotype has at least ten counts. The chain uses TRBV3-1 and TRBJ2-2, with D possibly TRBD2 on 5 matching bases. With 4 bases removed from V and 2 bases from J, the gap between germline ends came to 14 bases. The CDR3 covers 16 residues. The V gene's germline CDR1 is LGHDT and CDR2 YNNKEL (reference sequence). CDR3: CASSLRNPGNTGELFF. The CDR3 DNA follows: TGTGCCAGCAGCCTAAGGAATCCGGGAAACACCGGGGAGCTGTTTTTT.

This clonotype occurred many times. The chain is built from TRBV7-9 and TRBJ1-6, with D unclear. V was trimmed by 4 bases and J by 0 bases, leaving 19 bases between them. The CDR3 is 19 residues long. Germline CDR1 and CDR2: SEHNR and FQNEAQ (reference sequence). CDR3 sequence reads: CASSSSPGGPFSYNSPLHF. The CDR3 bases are TGTGCCAGCAGCTCCTCACCCGGAGGTCCATTCTCCTATAATTCACCCCTCCACTTT.

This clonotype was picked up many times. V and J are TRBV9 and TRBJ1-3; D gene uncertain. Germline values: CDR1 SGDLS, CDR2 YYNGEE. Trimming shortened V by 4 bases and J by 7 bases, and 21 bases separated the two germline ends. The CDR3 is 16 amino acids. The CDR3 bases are TGTGCCAGCAGCCCCGTTGGACTCTCGGGTCGTAACACCATATATTTT. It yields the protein CASSPVGLSGRNTIYF.

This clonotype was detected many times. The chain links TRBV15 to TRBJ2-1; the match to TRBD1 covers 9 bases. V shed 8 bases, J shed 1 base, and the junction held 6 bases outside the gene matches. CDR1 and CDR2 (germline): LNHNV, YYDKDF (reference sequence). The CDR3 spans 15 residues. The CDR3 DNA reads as TGTGCCACCTCCCCGGGACAGGGTTCCTACAATGAGCAGTTCTTC. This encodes CATSPGQGSYNEQFF.

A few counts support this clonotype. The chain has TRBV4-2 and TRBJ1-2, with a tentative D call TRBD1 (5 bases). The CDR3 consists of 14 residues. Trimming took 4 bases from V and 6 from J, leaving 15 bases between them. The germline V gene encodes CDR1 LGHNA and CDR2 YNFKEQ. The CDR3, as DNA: TGTGCCAGCAGCCCTACTACGAGGGACGATGGCTACACCTTC. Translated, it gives CASSPTTRDDGYTF.

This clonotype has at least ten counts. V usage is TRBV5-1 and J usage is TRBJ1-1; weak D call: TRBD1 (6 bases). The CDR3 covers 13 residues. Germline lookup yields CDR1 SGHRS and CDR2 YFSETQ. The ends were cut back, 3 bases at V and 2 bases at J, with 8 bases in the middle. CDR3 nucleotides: TGCGCCAGCAGCTCGGACAGCAACACTGAAGCTTTCTTT. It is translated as CASSSDSNTEAFF.

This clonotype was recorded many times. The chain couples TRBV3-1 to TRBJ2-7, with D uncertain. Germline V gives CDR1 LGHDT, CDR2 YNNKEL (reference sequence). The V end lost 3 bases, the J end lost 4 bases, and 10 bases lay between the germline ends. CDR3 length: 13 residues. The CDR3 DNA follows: TGTGCCAGCAGCCAGTTGGCGGATTACGAGCAGTACTTC. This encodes CASSQLADYEQYF.

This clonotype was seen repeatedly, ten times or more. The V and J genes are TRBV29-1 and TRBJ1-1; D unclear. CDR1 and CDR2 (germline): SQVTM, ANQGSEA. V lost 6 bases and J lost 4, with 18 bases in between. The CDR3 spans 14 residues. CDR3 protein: CSVPTSRLVTEAFF. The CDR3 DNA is TGCAGCGTCCCGACCTCCAGACTTGTCACTGAAGCTTTCTTT. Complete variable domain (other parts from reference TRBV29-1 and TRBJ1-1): SAVISQKPSRDICQRGTSLTIQCQVDSQVTMMFWYRQQPGQSLTLIATANQGSEATYESGFVIDKFPISRPNLTFSTLTVSNMSPEDSSIYLCSVPTSRLVTEAFFGQGTRLTVV.

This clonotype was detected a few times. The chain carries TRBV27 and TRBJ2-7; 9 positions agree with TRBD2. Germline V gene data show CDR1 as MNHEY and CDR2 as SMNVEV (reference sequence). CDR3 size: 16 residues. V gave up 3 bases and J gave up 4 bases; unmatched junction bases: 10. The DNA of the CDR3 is TGTGCCAGCAGTTTTCGGGGTGGCGGGGGGGCTTACGAGCAGTACTTC. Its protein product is CASSFRGGGGAYEQYF.

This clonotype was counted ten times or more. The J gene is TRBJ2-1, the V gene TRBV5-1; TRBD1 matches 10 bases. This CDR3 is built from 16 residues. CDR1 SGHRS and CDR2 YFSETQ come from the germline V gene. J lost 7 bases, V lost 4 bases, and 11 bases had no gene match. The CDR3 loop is CASSPDRGQTNNEQFF. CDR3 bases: TGCGCCAGCAGCCCCGACAGGGGGCAGACTAATAATGAGCAGTTCTTC.

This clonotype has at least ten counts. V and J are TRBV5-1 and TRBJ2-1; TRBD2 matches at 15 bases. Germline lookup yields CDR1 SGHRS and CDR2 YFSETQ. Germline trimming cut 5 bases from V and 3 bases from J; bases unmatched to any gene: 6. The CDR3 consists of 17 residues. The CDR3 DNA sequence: TGCGCCAGCAGACCGCCGGGACTAGCGGGGGGCTACAATGAGCAGTTCTTC. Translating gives CASRPPGLAGGYNEQFF.

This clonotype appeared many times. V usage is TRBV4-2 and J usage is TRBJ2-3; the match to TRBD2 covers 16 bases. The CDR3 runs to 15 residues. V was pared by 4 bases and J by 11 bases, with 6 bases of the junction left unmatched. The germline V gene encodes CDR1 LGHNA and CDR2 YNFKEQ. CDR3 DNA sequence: TGTGCCAGCAGCCGAGGGACTAGCGGGGGGGACAAGCAGTATTTT. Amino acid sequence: CASSRGTSGGDKQYF.